The 24 T cell receptor beta chains presented below share a single source sample, sequenced in a study of blood T cell repertoires in COVID-19. Sequencing used immunoSEQ multiplex PCR; TCRdb keeps in-frame clones, though not all of them. The sample consists of some 250,000 clones, 80% to 85% of them appearing once. The specimen sequenced was peripheral blood. The receptors shown here come from a woman aged 55-69 years with active or convalescent COVID-19.

V gene TRBV9 combines with J gene TRBJ1-2; TRBD1 agrees at 8 bases. There are 17 residues in the CDR3. The trim removed 3 bases at V and 1 base at J, leaving 11 bases unmatched. Germline CDR1 and CDR2: SGDLS and YYNGEE. CDR3 sequence: CASSASGGHSLNYGYTF. CDR3 sequence (DNA): TGTGCCAGCAGCGCCTCAGGGGGCCATTCTCTTAACTATGGCTACACCTTC.

The chain recombines TRBV21-1 with TRBJ2-5; the table's D gene call, TRBD2, was not cross checked with the DNA. TRBV21-1 is noted as a pseudogene. The CDR3 runs to 19 residues. The CDR3 DNA follows: TGTGCCAGCAGCAAAGGGTCGGTGCGGGGGGACCCGTACCAAGAGACCCAGTACTTC. This gives the protein CASSKGSVRGDPYQETQYF.

This clone has only a few counts. The J gene is TRBJ2-3, the V gene TRBV18, with 7 bases fitting TRBD2. J was trimmed by 2 bases and V by 0 bases; bases with no gene match: 2. Germline loops: CDR1 KGHSH, CDR2 LQKENI. The CDR3 extends over 15 amino acids. CDR3 sequence: CASSPPGTNTDTQYF. CDR3 nucleotide sequence: TGTGCCAGCTCACCACCGGGGACTAACACAGATACGCAGTATTTT. The full variable domain, completed using reference TRBV18 and TRBJ2-3, is NAGVMQNPRHLVRRRGQEARLRCSPMKGHSHVYWYRQLPEEGLKFMVYLQKENIIDESGMPKERFSAEFPKEGPSILRIQQVVRGDSAAYFCASSPPGTNTDTQYFGPGTRLTVL.

The rearrangement joins TRBV18 to TRBJ2-7; TRBD1 matches 7 bases. V lost 3 bases and J lost 6; bases outside the gene matches: 2. In germline, CDR1 is KGHSH, CDR2 LQKENI. There are 12 residues in the CDR3. The CDR3 loop is CASSPDRVEQYF. CDR3 sequence (DNA): TGTGCCAGCTCACCCGACAGGGTCGAGCAGTACTTC.

The rearrangement links TRBV7-2 to TRBJ2-7; no clear D. The CDR3 has 13 amino acids. Trimming stripped 5 bases from V and 2 bases from J, with 10 bases between. CDR1 is SGHTA, CDR2 FQGNSA, per germline. The CDR3 DNA reads as TGTGCCAGCAGCCCAATGGCCACCTACGAGCAGTACTTC. This gives the protein CASSPMATYEQYF.

The chain uses TRBV2 and TRBJ1-2; possible D gene TRBD1, 5 bases. CDR3 length equals 15 residues. V gave up 3 bases and J gave up 2 bases, with 13 bases separating them. The germline gives CDR1 SNHLY, CDR2 FYNNEI. The CDR3 region is CASSDRSSGNYGYTF. The CDR3 nucleotides read TGTGCCAGCAGTGACAGATCCTCAGGGAACTATGGCTACACCTTC. Based on the CDR3 plus reference TRBV2 and TRBJ1-2, the full variable domain is EPEVTQTPSHQVTQMGQEVILRCVPISNHLYFYWYRQILGQKVEFLVSFYNNEISEKSEIFDDQFSVERPDGSNFTLKIRSTKLEDSAMYFCASSDRSSGNYGYTFGSGTRLTVV.

The chain links TRBV29-1 to TRBJ1-3; 9 nucleotides line up with TRBD1. Unmatched junction bases numbered 4, after V lost 7 bases and J lost 0 bases. Looked up from germline, CDR1 is SQVTM and CDR2 is ANQGSEA. The length of the CDR3 is 14 residues. The CDR3 nucleotides are TGCAGCGCCGACAGGGGGGGCTCTGGAAACACCATATATTTT. This gives the protein CSADRGGSGNTIYF.

The V gene is TRBV5-1, the J gene TRBJ2-3; D is perhaps TRBD2 (5 bases). CDR1 SGHRS and CDR2 YFSETQ come from the germline V gene. This CDR3 spans 14 amino acids. Trimming removed 2 bases from V and 3 bases from J, with 10 bases in between. The CDR3: CASSFGEGTDTQYF. In DNA, the CDR3 is TGCGCCAGCAGCTTTGGTGAGGGAACAGATACGCAGTATTTT.

The rearrangement uses TRBV19 and TRBJ1-2; maybe TRBD1 (5 bases). Trimming shortened V by 2 bases and J by 1 base, and 11 bases separated the two germline ends. From germline, CDR1 is LNHDA and CDR2 SQIVND (reference sequence). The CDR3 contains 15 residues. The CDR3 region is CASSIQGTDNYGYTF. Written as DNA, the CDR3 is TGTGCCAGTAGTATACAGGGTACGGATAACTATGGCTACACCTTC. The full variable domain, with the rest looked up from reference TRBV19 and TRBJ1-2, is DGGITQSPKYLFRKEGQNVTLSCEQNLNHDAMYWYRQDPGQGLRLIYYSQIVNDFQKGDIAEGYSVSREKKESFPLTVTSAQKNPTAFYLCASSIQGTDNYGYTFGSGTRLTVV.

The chain employs TRBV6-2 or TRBV6-3 and TRBJ1-2, with D possibly TRBD1 on 6 matching bases. This CDR3 region has 16 residues. Trimming cost V 6 bases and J 4 bases, with 21 bases left between them. Germline lookup yields CDR1 MNHEY and CDR2 SVGEGT. CDR3: CASSRQGPHSRYGYTF. For the CDR3, the DNA is TGTGCCAGCAGCCGGCAGGGGCCTCACTCGCGCTATGGCTACACCTTC.

The genes are TRBV12-3 or TRBV12-4 and TRBJ1-2, with D hard to call. This CDR3 is built from 13 residues. V dropped 4 bases and J dropped 5 bases, with 11 bases sitting between them. The CDR3 sequence is CASSSSTGYGYTF. CDR3 coding DNA: TGTGCCAGCAGTTCTTCAACGGGGTATGGCTACACCTTC.

In this sample, this clone turned up a few times. V gene TRBV2 combines with J gene TRBJ1-2; 8 positions agree with TRBD1. The CDR3 is 14 amino acids. Germline loops: CDR1 SNHLY, CDR2 FYNNEI. Unmatched junction bases numbered 7, after V lost 3 bases and J lost 7 bases. The CDR3 sequence is CASSERTGNSGYTF. In nucleotides, the CDR3 is TGTGCCAGCAGTGAGAGGACAGGGAATAGTGGCTACACCTTC.

The chain joins TRBV7-9 to TRBJ1-1; no clear D gene. The CDR3 runs 12 residues. In germline, CDR1 is SEHNR, CDR2 FQNEAQ (reference sequence). V was cut by 5 bases and J by 7 bases, with 11 bases left in between. As DNA, the CDR3 is TGTGCCAGCAGCCGCCTGGGGAGTGAAGCTTTCTTT. Residues: CASSRLGSEAFF.

The rearrangement links TRBV5-1 to TRBJ2-7, with 13 bases aligning to TRBD2. The CDR3 is 16 amino acids. Looked up from germline, CDR1 is SGHRS and CDR2 is YFSETQ. V trimming: 4 bases; J trimming: 4 bases; junction bases outside the gene matches: 8. This chain's CDR3 is CASSTTRTSGGYEQYF. CDR3 nucleotide sequence: TGCGCCAGCAGCACAACCCGGACTAGCGGGGGATACGAGCAGTACTTC. The full variable domain, completed using reference TRBV5-1 and TRBJ2-7, is KAGVTQTPRYLIKTRGQQVTLSCSPISGHRSVSWYQQTPGQGLQFLFEYFSETQRNKGNFPGRFSGRQFSNSRSEMNVSTLELGDSALYLCASSTTRTSGGYEQYFGPGTRLTVT.

This chain uses TRBV5-1 with TRBJ2-1; D ambiguous. The length of the CDR3 is 13 residues. The ends were cut back, 1 base at V and 10 bases at J, with 12 bases in the middle. Germline CDR1 and CDR2: SGHRS and YFSETQ. As DNA, the CDR3 is TGCGCCAGCAGCTTGTATCCCGACGGGGAGCAGTTCTTC. It is translated as CASSLYPDGEQFF.

The chain has TRBV6-5 and TRBJ1-2, with TRBD1 as a possible D gene (6 bases). With 0 bases removed from V and 4 bases from J, the gap between germline ends came to 15 bases. CDR3 length: 16 amino acids. Germline V gives CDR1 MNHEY, CDR2 SVGAGI. In nucleotides, the CDR3 is TGTGCCAGCAGTTACTCGGGCGGGGGGCAGGGCTATGGCTACACCTTC. It translates to CASSYSGGGQGYGYTF.

This clone was observed at least ten times. V usage is TRBV6-5 and J usage is TRBJ2-1, with a possible D match to TRBD2 (5 bases). The CDR3 is 13 amino acids. Per the germline V gene, CDR1 is MNHEY and CDR2 is SVGAGI. Trimming took off 11 bases at V and 8 bases at J, with 19 bases between the two ends. The CDR3 region is CAARRAATDEQFF. DNA of the CDR3: TGTGCCGCCAGGCGGGCCGCGACCGATGAGCAGTTCTTC.

This clone is a singleton in its sample. The chain carries TRBV6-2 or TRBV6-3 and TRBJ2-3, with D possibly being TRBD2 (5 bases). Trimming left V 2 bases short and J 2 bases short, with 11 bases between. From germline, CDR1 is MNHEY and CDR2 SVGEGT. There are 15 residues in the CDR3. CDR3 in amino acids: CASSYVGVNTDTQYF. The CDR3 nucleotides are TGTGCCAGCAGTTACGTCGGGGTGAACACAGATACGCAGTATTTT.

The chain is built from TRBV19 and TRBJ1-1, with D unclear. The V end was cut by 4 bases, the J end by 4 bases, with 16 bases between. In germline, CDR1 is LNHDA, CDR2 SQIVND (reference sequence). The CDR3 spans 15 residues. The CDR3 loop is CASSNIQKLSTEAFF. CDR3 DNA sequence: TGTGCCAGTAGTAATATACAGAAGCTTAGCACTGAAGCTTTCTTT. The complete variable domain, with remaining parts taken from reference TRBV19 and TRBJ1-1, reads DGGITQSPKYLFRKEGQNVTLSCEQNLNHDAMYWYRQDPGQGLRLIYYSQIVNDFQKGDIAEGYSVSREKKESFPLTVTSAQKNPTAFYLCASSNIQKLSTEAFFGQGTRLTVV.

This rearrangement joins TRBV18 to TRBJ1-5, with D maybe TRBD1 (6 bases). This CDR3 is 15 amino acids long. Trimming shortened V by 3 bases and J by 0 bases, and 9 bases separated the two germline ends. Germline CDR1 reads KGHSH; CDR2 reads LQKENI. The CDR3 DNA follows: TGTGCCAGCTCACCTGGGGGGGCTAGCAATCAGCCCCAGCATTTT. Its protein is CASSPGGASNQPQHF.

This clone was seen repeatedly, ten times or more. The gene calls are TRBV7-2 and TRBJ1-1; no clear D. Looked up from germline, CDR1 is SGHTA and CDR2 is FQGNSA. V dropped 3 bases and J dropped 0 bases, with 5 bases sitting between them. The CDR3 sequence is 13 residues long. The DNA of the CDR3 is TGTGCCAGCAGCTTCTCAGTGAACACTGAAGCTTTCTTT. It encodes CASSFSVNTEAFF.

The chain uses TRBV6-4 and TRBJ2-1; D may be TRBD1 (6 bases). Trimming pared 6 bases from V and 3 bases from J, leaving 21 bases between. Germline V gives CDR1 MRHNA, CDR2 SNTAGT. CDR3 length equals 17 residues. CDR3 region: CASSGGWGRNLYNEQFF. Here the CDR3 DNA reads TGTGCCAGCAGCGGCGGGTGGGGGCGAAATCTCTACAATGAGCAGTTCTTC.

This clone was observed a single time. The genes are TRBV3-1 (or the pseudogene TRBV3-2) and TRBJ1-2, with a tentative D call TRBD1 (6 bases). The CDR3 has 16 residues. Trimming cost V 6 bases and J 0 bases, with 17 bases left between them. Germline lookup yields CDR1 LGHDT and CDR2 YNNKEL (reference sequence). CDR3 sequence (DNA): TGTGCCAGCAGTCGGGGGGGGCGCGGGCCTAACTATGGCTACACCTTC. Amino acid sequence: CASSRGGRGPNYGYTF.

The CDR3 bases are TGTGCCATCAGTCGACAGGGGGCCCCAAATCAGCCCCAGCATTTT. This gives the protein CAISRQGAPNQPQHF. V and J are TRBV10-3 and TRBJ1-5; 10 positions agree with TRBD1. Losses at the gene ends were 5 bases for V and 4 bases for J; bases not matched to a gene: 5. This CDR3 is built from 15 residues. The germline CDR1 and CDR2 sequences are ENHRY and SYGVKD.